Reported below is one T cell receptor (beta chain). CDR1 SGDLS and CDR2 YYNGEE come from the germline V gene. J lost 6 bases, V lost 0 bases, and 2 bases had no gene match. The CDR3 loop spans 14 amino acids. The data were obtained in a study of T cell changes during pregnancy in multiple sclerosis. Using immunoSEQ multiplex PCR, the repertoire was profiled, and TCRdb retains in-frame clones only, with some absent. The sample lists around 52,000 clones, 80% to 95% occurring once. The chain carries TRBV9 and TRBJ2-3; 9 bases line up with TRBD1. The sample consisted of CD4+ T cells from peripheral blood mononuclear cells, taken after pregnancy. The clonotype originates from a female donor in good health, enrolled as a control in a pregnancy study. CDR3 region: CASSVGTGVDTQYF. The CDR3, as DNA: TGTGCCAGCAGCGTAGGGACAGGGGTGGATACGCAGTATTTT.